This passage covers 21 T cell receptor beta chains from one sample sequenced in a study of blood T cell repertoires in COVID-19. Measured with immunoSEQ multiplex PCR; TCRdb has only the in-frame clones, and not every one. The data hold almost 250,000 clones, with roughly 86% observed a single time. Sequenced: peripheral blood. These receptors all stem from a woman of 80 years or more with COVID-19, enrolled during active disease.

This clone was counted once. The J gene is TRBJ1-1, the V gene TRBV28, with a weak D call TRBD1 (5 bases). V was trimmed by 9 bases and J by 3 bases, leaving 14 bases between them. This CDR3 has 13 residues. Germline V gene sequence: CDR1 MDHEN, CDR2 SYDVKM. The CDR3 DNA sequence: TGTGCCAGTTCCCCCGGGGGTTACACTGAAGCTTTCTTT. Amino acids: CASSPGGYTEAFF.

The gene calls are TRBV29-1 and TRBJ2-7; D is perhaps TRBD1 (6 bases). Deletions cut 4 bases from V and 6 bases from J, with 13 bases between. This CDR3 has 12 amino acids. Germline V gives CDR1 SQVTM, CDR2 ANQGSEA. The CDR3 bases are TGCAGCGTTGCAGTGCAGGGGCCCGAGCAGTACTTC. Translated, it gives CSVAVQGPEQYF.

J is TRBJ1-1 and V is TRBV19; D is undetermined. V was trimmed by 4 bases and J by 4 bases, leaving 4 bases between them. The CDR3 extends over 11 amino acids. CDR1 and CDR2 (germline): LNHDA, SQIVND (reference sequence). The CDR3 DNA sequence: TGTGCCAGTAGTAGTAGCACTGAAGCTTTCTTT. Protein: CASSSSTEAFF. Full variable domain (remainder filled in from reference TRBV19 and TRBJ1-1): DGGITQSPKYLFRKEGQNVTLSCEQNLNHDAMYWYRQDPGQGLRLIYYSQIVNDFQKGDIAEGYSVSREKKESFPLTVTSAQKNPTAFYLCASSSSTEAFFGQGTRLTVV.

The chain carries TRBV10-3 and TRBJ1-3, with D perhaps matching TRBD1 (6 bases). CDR3 length: 13 residues. V was pared by 10 bases and J by 1 base, with 11 bases between. Germline-derived CDR1 and CDR2 are ENHRY and SYGVKD. The CDR3 DNA reads as TGTGCCACCGCAGGGGAATCTGGAAACACCATATATTTT. It translates to CATAGESGNTIYF.

The chain couples TRBV5-1 to TRBJ1-1; D remains unclear. This CDR3 is 14 amino acids long. Germline loops: CDR1 SGHRS, CDR2 YFSETQ. Trimming pared 2 bases from V and 0 bases from J, leaving 8 bases between. CDR3 region: CASSLQQMNTEAFF. The CDR3 DNA sequence: TGCGCCAGCAGCTTACAACAAATGAACACTGAAGCTTTCTTT.

This sequence joins TRBV2 and TRBJ2-5; D is unclear. V was cut by 5 bases and J by 1 base, with 5 bases left in between. In germline, CDR1 is SNHLY, CDR2 FYNNEI. There are 12 residues in the CDR3. The CDR3 loop is CASSYGQETQYF. For the CDR3, the DNA is TGTGCCAGCAGTTACGGCCAAGAGACCCAGTACTTC.

V usage is TRBV19 and J usage is TRBJ1-1; D may be TRBD1 (5 bases). From germline, CDR1 is LNHDA and CDR2 SQIVND (reference sequence). Trimming took off 0 bases at V and 0 bases at J, with 11 bases between the two ends. The CDR3 contains 16 residues. CDR3 loop: CASSIDLTAMNTEAFF. CDR3 bases: TGTGCCAGTAGTATAGACCTGACAGCTATGAACACTGAAGCTTTCTTT.

The V and J genes are TRBV7-2 and TRBJ2-2; 9 positions match TRBD2. Germline V lookup: CDR1 SGHTA, CDR2 FQGNSA. This CDR3 region has 16 residues. Trimming cost V 3 bases and J 4 bases; bases outside gene matches: 6. The CDR3 spells CASSLMAGGTTGELFF. CDR3 bases: TGTGCCAGCAGCTTGATGGCGGGGGGGACCACCGGGGAGCTGTTTTTT.

This clone was observed a few times. This chain uses TRBV7-7 with TRBJ1-1, with unresolved D. Trimming pared 5 bases from V and 8 bases from J, leaving 9 bases between. Germline V gene lookup returns CDR1 SSHAT and CDR2 FNYEAQ (reference sequence). This CDR3 has 11 residues. The CDR3 sequence: CASSLGSEAFF. The CDR3 nucleotides read TGTGCCAGCAGCCTGGGCAGCGAAGCTTTCTTT.

This clone appeared a single time. The V call is TRBV9, the J call TRBJ2-5, with 11 bases matching TRBD2. The CDR3 runs to 17 residues. Germline lookup yields CDR1 SGDLS and CDR2 YYNGEE. V shed 3 bases, J shed 5 bases, and the junction held 12 bases outside the gene matches. The CDR3 region has the DNA TGTGCCAGCAGCGAAGGGGATAGCGGGGGGGCCCGGGAGACCCAGTACTTC. This codes for CASSEGDSGGARETQYF.

The J gene is TRBJ1-1, the V gene TRBV18; D is ambiguous. Looked up from germline, CDR1 is KGHSH and CDR2 is LQKENI. The CDR3 loop spans 16 amino acids. V was trimmed by 1 base and J by 5 bases, leaving 17 bases between them. The CDR3 nucleotides read TGTGCCAGCTCACCACAAAAGACTCCGGGTGGGACTGAAGCTTTCTTT. It specifies CASSPQKTPGGTEAFF. Supplemented by reference TRBV18 and TRBJ1-1, the full variable domain reads NAGVMQNPRHLVRRRGQEARLRCSPMKGHSHVYWYRQLPEEGLKFMVYLQKENIIDESGMPKERFSAEFPKEGPSILRIQQVVRGDSAAYFCASSPQKTPGGTEAFFGQGTRLTVV.

There are many counts of this clone. The CDR3 coding sequence is TGTGCCAGCAGAGGGGCCCCGGGGGAGCTGTTTTTT. Translated: CASRGAPGELFF. The J gene is TRBJ2-2, the V gene TRBV3-1 (or the pseudogene TRBV3-2); possibly TRBD1 for D (5 bases). The CDR3 is made up of 12 amino acids. Germline V gives CDR1 LGHDT, CDR2 YNNKEL (reference sequence). Trimming removed 6 bases at V and 8 bases at J, with 10 bases between.

About this clone itself: Within the sample, other DNA sequences also encode this same CDR3. CDR3 region: CASSSPGEGQPQHF. CDR3 in DNA: TGTGCCAGCAGCTCCCCGGGTGAAGGCCAGCCCCAGCATTTT. The V and J genes are TRBV7-9 and TRBJ1-5; D unclear. V shed 4 bases and J shed 7 bases, with 14 bases lying between them. CDR1 and CDR2 from the germline V gene are SEHNR and FQNEAQ (reference sequence). There are 14 residues in the CDR3.

This chain joins TRBV19 and TRBJ2-7; TRBD2 matches at 9 bases. CDR3 length: 14 amino acids. V lost 8 bases and J lost 2; bases outside the gene matches: 7. CDR1 and CDR2 (germline): LNHDA, SQIVND (reference sequence). DNA of the CDR3: TGTGCCAGTTCGACAGGCGGGGGGGCCTACGAGCAGTACTTC. It codes for CASSTGGGAYEQYF. The full variable domain, rest sourced from reference TRBV19 and TRBJ2-7, is DGGITQSPKYLFRKEGQNVTLSCEQNLNHDAMYWYRQDPGQGLRLIYYSQIVNDFQKGDIAEGYSVSREKKESFPLTVTSAQKNPTAFYLCASSTGGGAYEQYFGPGTRLTVT.

V is TRBV7-8 and J is TRBJ1-2; maybe TRBD1 (5 bases). V shed 5 bases and J shed 4 bases, with 14 bases lying between them. This CDR3 is 14 amino acids long. Germline-derived CDR1 and CDR2 are SGHVS and FQNEAQ. The CDR3 DNA reads as TGTGCCAGCAGCCAGACAAGGGGCGGCTATGGCTACACCTTC. It translates to CASSQTRGGYGYTF.

This chain joins TRBV6-4 and TRBJ1-2; the D gene is possibly TRBD1 (5 bases). The CDR3 loop spans 13 amino acids. The germline CDR1 and CDR2 sequences are MRHNA and SNTAGT. Trimming left V 0 bases short and J 8 bases short, with 10 bases between. In DNA form, the CDR3 reads TGTGCCAGCAGTGACTCGAAGGGGTCCGGCTACACCTTC. This translates into CASSDSKGSGYTF.

The chain joins TRBV6-6 to TRBJ2-7; weak D call: TRBD2 (7 bases). The CDR3 is 15 residues long. The germline V gene has CDR1 MNHNY and CDR2 SVGAGI (reference sequence). Trimming shortened V by 4 bases and J by 6 bases, and 19 bases separated the two germline ends. Written as DNA, the CDR3 is TGTGCCAGCAGTTCCACCAGGGGACTACCAAGCGAGCAGTACTTC. This translates into CASSSTRGLPSEQYF.

This clone is a singleton in its sample. The J gene is TRBJ2-6, the V gene TRBV9; D call uncertain. CDR1 and CDR2 from the germline V gene are SGDLS and YYNGEE. The V and J ends lost 3 bases and 0 bases respectively, with 13 bases between them. CDR3 length equals 17 residues. Here the CDR3 reads CASSASNFGSGANVLTF. The CDR3 region has the DNA TGTGCCAGCAGCGCGTCCAACTTTGGCTCTGGGGCCAACGTCCTGACTTTC.

The gene calls are TRBV12-3 or TRBV12-4 and TRBJ2-1; 11 positions match TRBD1. V lost 5 bases, J lost 8 bases, and 2 bases stayed unmatched. The CDR3 totals 13 residues. In nucleotides, the CDR3 is TGTGCCAGCAGTCGGACAGGGGGCTATGAGCAGTTCTTC. Translation: CASSRTGGYEQFF.

The chain combines TRBV29-1 with TRBJ2-2; D is possibly TRBD1 (5 bases). Per the germline V gene, CDR1 is SQVTM and CDR2 is ANQGSEA. The CDR3 length is 15 residues. V was cut by 6 bases and J by 11 bases, with 25 bases left in between. CDR3 residues: CSVLPQGAPVGELFF. The CDR3 nucleotides read TGCAGCGTACTCCCTCAAGGGGCCCCCGTCGGAGAGCTGTTTTTT.

The rearrangement uses TRBV18 and TRBJ2-2; a weak D match, TRBD2 (6 bases). The CDR3 is 16 residues long. Trimming took 6 bases from V and 3 from J, leaving 17 bases between them. Per germline, CDR1 KGHSH and CDR2 LQKENI. CDR3 residues: CASSRGEGRDTGELFF. CDR3 DNA sequence: TGTGCCAGCTCGCGGGGTGAAGGCCGGGACACCGGGGAGCTGTTTTTT.